A selection of T cell receptor beta chains follows, all from one sample in a study of early T cells in non-severe SARS-CoV-2 infection. TCRdb ran MiXCR on the 5' RACE reads and lists one entry per CDR3 protein. The sample holds 80,000 or so distinct CDR3 sequences; 5.5% to 7.5% are singletons and the top ten take 6.5% to 9%. Sequenced input: whole blood. Receptor source: an adult who was a healthcare worker with PCR-confirmed SARS-CoV-2 infection or an uninfected control (not recorded which). CDR3s include the opening cysteine and the closing phenylalanine or tryptophan. The D gene is left open where the match is weak. A row's size may be missing; if present it is once, few, many or a size class.

abundance | j_gene | d_gene | v_gene | CDR3nt | CDR3aa
few | TRBJ1-2 | NA | TRBV9 | TGTGCCAGCAGCACAAGCCCCTCAGACGGAGACTATGGCTACACCTTC | CASSTSPSDGDYGYTF
NA | TRBJ2-1 | TRBD1 | TRBV6-2/TRBV6-3 | TGTGCCAGCAGCAAGGGACAGGGAAAGCTCAATGAGCAGTTCTTC | CASSKGQGKLNEQFF
NA | TRBJ1-1 | NA | TRBV7-9 | TGTGCCAGCAGCTTAAATGGGACTGAAGCTTTCTTT | CASSLNGTEAFF
many | TRBJ2-7 | TRBD1 | TRBV6-1 | TGTGCCAGCAGTGCCGGGACAGGGGGCATCTACGAGCAGTACTTC | CASSAGTGGIYEQYF
many | TRBJ1-6 | TRBD1 | TRBV7-2 | TGTGCCAGCAGCCAGGGACAGGGGGCCCACCTGGGTTCACCCCTCCACTTT | CASSQGQGAHLGSPLHF
NA | TRBJ2-7 | NA | TRBV5-1 | TGCGCCAGCAGCTTGGAATACAGCTACGAGCAGTACTTC | CASSLEYSYEQYF
NA | TRBJ1-1 | NA | TRBV20-1 | TGCAGTGCTAGAGATACAGTGAACACTGAAGCTTTCTTT | CSARDTVNTEAFF
NA | TRBJ2-1 | TRBD2 | TRBV5-1 | TGCGCCAGCAGCCCCGGGACTATTGGGAGGTTCTTC | CASSPGTIGRFF
many | TRBJ2-1 | TRBD2 | TRBV7-8 | TGTGCCAGCAGCTTAGGTAATAGCGGGGTCCGGATTGAGCAGTTCTTC | CASSLGNSGVRIEQFF
many | TRBJ1-5 | NA | TRBV7-8 | TGTGCCAGCAGTCGGGGTGGCAATCAGCCCCAGCATTTT | CASSRGGNQPQHF
NA | TRBJ2-4 | NA | TRBV7-9 | TGTGCCAGCAGCACCGGCGCAGGGGATTGGGACATTCAGTACTTC | CASSTGAGDWDIQYF
few | TRBJ1-4 | TRBD1 | TRBV18 | TGTGCCAGCTCACCCCTTGGACAGGGAAATGAAAAACTGTTTTTT | CASSPLGQGNEKLFF
once | TRBJ2-7 | TRBD2 | TRBV6-5 | TGTGCCAGCAGCCTCCGGGCTAGCGGGAAATACGAGCAGTACTTC | CASSLRASGKYEQYF
NA | TRBJ1-6 | TRBD1 | TRBV6-5 | TGTGCCAGTAAGAACAGGGGCGGCTCCTATAATTCACCCCTCCACTTT | CASKNRGGSYNSPLHF
NA | TRBJ2-6 | TRBD2 | TRBV6-5 | TGTGCCAGCAGTGGACTAGCGGGAGTCGGGGCCAACGTCCTGACTTTC | CASSGLAGVGANVLTF
many | TRBJ1-1 | TRBD1 | TRBV7-9 | TGTGCCAGCAGCCCTTCCCGGGACAGGAACACTGAAGCTTTCTTT | CASSPSRDRNTEAFF
many | TRBJ2-5 | NA | TRBV7-6 | TGTGCCAGCAGCTTACTTGCGACTGAGACCCAGTACTTC | CASSLLATETQYF
many | TRBJ2-2 | NA | TRBV6-1 | TGTGCCAGCAGTGAGGTAGCGGAGGCCCCCGGGGAGCTGTTTTTT | CASSEVAEAPGELFF
few | TRBJ2-1 | TRBD2 | TRBV18 | TGTGCCAGCTCACCATACTGGACCGGGACTAGCGGGAGCGAGCAGTTCTTC | CASSPYWTGTSGSEQFF
many | TRBJ1-2 | NA | TRBV6-6 | TGTGCCAGCAGACGCGGGACTCCGAGTTCGCGAGGCTATGGCTACACCTTC | CASRRGTPSSRGYGYTF
many | TRBJ2-3 | TRBD2 | TRBV29-1 | TGCAGCGTTAGGGGACTAGCGGGAGTTAGCACAGATACGCAGTATTTT | CSVRGLAGVSTDTQYF
few | TRBJ2-7 | NA | TRBV21-1 | TGTGCCAGCAGCAAAGCGCGGGAGACTAGCGGGAGAATCTACGAGCAGTACTTC | CASSKARETSGRIYEQYF
NA | TRBJ2-7 | TRBD2 | TRBV11-2 | TGTGCCAGCAGCTACCCCGTTCGGGGGGAGAAGCAGTACTTC | CASSYPVRGEKQYF
many | TRBJ2-5 | NA | TRBV25-1 | TGTGCCAGCAGTGAAAACAGGCCGTCAGCAGAGACCCAGTACTTC | CASSENRPSAETQYF
few | TRBJ1-3 | NA | TRBV6-1 | TGTGCCAGCAGTTTCAAGATTGACTCTGGAAACACCATATATTTT | CASSFKIDSGNTIYF
NA | TRBJ1-5 | TRBD1 | TRBV18 | TGTGCCAGCTCACCGCCGGGACAGGGCCAGCCCCAGCATTTT | CASSPPGQGQPQHF
many | TRBJ2-1 | NA | TRBV6-5 | TGTGCCAGCAGACCCGACAGGACCTCCTACAATGAGCAGTTCTTC | CASRPDRTSYNEQFF
NA | TRBJ2-7 | NA | TRBV6-1 | TGTGCCAGCGATTGGGAGACCGAGCAGTACTTC | CASDWETEQYF
many | TRBJ1-1 | TRBD1 | TRBV29-1 | TGCAGCGTTGGGACAGGAGCCACTGAAGCTTTCTTT | CSVGTGATEAFF
NA | TRBJ2-1 | NA | TRBV2 | TGTGCCAGCAGTGAAGCGGGGGGACCTGCCAATGAGCAGTTCTTC | CASSEAGGPANEQFF
NA | TRBJ2-7 | TRBD1 | TRBV12-3/TRBV12-4 | TGTGCCAGCAGTTTAATGGCAGGGGGATACGAGCAGTACTTC | CASSLMAGGYEQYF
few | TRBJ1-5 | TRBD1 | TRBV7-9 | TGTGCCAGCAGCCCAGGACAGGTTAATCACCCCCAGCATTTT | CASSPGQVNHPQHF
many | TRBJ1-3 | NA | TRBV6-6 | TGTGCCAGCAGTTACAGTCCCACAGCCAGACACTCTGGAAACACCATATATTTT | CASSYSPTARHSGNTIYF
few | TRBJ2-5 | NA | TRBV7-2 | TGTGCCAGCAGCCGACAGGGAGAAGTTGCGGGACAAGAGACCCAGTACTTC | CASSRQGEVAGQETQYF
many | TRBJ1-6 | NA | TRBV5-1 | TGCGCCAGCAGCTTGGCCGACTTAGGGGGTTCACCCCTCCACTTT | CASSLADLGGSPLHF
NA | TRBJ2-7 | NA | TRBV25-1 | TGTGCCAGCAGTGAACCGGCCGGCGAGCAGTACTTC | CASSEPAGEQYF
NA | TRBJ2-3 | NA | TRBV6-5 | TGTGCCAGCAGTTACTCGCCGGAAGGACAGACCCGTAGCACAGATACGCAGTATTTT | CASSYSPEGQTRSTDTQYF
NA | TRBJ2-1 | NA | TRBV12-3/TRBV12-4 | TGTGCCAGCAGTTTAGCAAGGGGACGAAGCAATGAGCAGCTCTTC | CASSLARGRSNEQLF
many | TRBJ1-6 | NA | TRBV20-1 | TGCAGTGCTAGAGATGCAGGGCCGGGATCTTCACCCCTCCACTTT | CSARDAGPGSSPLHF
few | TRBJ2-7 | NA | TRBV6-6 | TGTGCCAGCAGTTACTCGAGAGCCGGGTGGGCCTACGAGCAGTACTTC | CASSYSRAGWAYEQYF
many | TRBJ1-5 | NA | TRBV12-3/TRBV12-4 | TGTGCCAGCAGTTTTGCGGGGGGAGGCAATCAGCCCCAGCATTTT | CASSFAGGGNQPQHF
many | TRBJ1-5 | NA | TRBV4-3 | TGCGCCAGCAGCCAAGTAGCATTCAACAATCAGCCCCAGCATTTT | CASSQVAFNNQPQHF
NA | TRBJ2-7 | TRBD2 | TRBV6-2/TRBV6-3 | TGTGCCAGCAGTTATTCTGAGCGGGAGGGCTACGAGCAGTACTTC | CASSYSEREGYEQYF
many | TRBJ2-1 | NA | TRBV20-1 | TGCAGTGCTAGAGCCGGGACTGAAAACAATGAGCAGTTCTTC | CSARAGTENNEQFF
many | TRBJ2-3 | NA | TRBV4-3 | TGCGCCAGCAGCCAAGAAGGCGGACTATCCCTCTCCACAGATACGCAGTATTTT | CASSQEGGLSLSTDTQYF